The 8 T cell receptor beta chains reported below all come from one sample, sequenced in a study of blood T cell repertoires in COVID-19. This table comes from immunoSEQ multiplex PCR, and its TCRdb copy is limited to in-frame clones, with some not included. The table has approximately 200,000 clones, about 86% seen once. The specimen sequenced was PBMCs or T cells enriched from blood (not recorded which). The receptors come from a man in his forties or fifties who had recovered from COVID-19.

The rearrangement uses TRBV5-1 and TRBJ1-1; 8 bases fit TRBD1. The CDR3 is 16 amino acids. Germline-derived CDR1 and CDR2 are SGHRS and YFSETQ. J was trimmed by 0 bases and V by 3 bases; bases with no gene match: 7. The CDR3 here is CASSSHRGDMNTEAFF. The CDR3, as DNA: TGCGCCAGCAGCTCTCACAGGGGGGACATGAACACTGAAGCTTTCTTT.

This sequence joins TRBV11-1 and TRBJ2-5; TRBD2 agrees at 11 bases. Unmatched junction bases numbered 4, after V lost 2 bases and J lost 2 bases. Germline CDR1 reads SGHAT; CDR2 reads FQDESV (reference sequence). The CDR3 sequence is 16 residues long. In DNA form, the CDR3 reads TGTGCCAGCAGCTTAATGGGACTAGCGGCACAAGAGACCCAGTACTTC. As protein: CASSLMGLAAQETQYF.

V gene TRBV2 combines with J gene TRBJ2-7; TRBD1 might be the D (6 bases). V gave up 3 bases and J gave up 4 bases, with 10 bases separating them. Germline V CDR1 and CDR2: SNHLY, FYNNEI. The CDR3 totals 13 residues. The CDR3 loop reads CASSEDSPYEQYF. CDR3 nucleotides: TGTGCCAGCAGTGAGGACAGCCCATACGAGCAGTACTTC.

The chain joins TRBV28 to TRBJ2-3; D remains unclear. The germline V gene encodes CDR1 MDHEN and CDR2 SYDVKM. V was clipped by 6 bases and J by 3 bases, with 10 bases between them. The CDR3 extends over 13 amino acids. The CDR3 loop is CASRSAKTDTQYF. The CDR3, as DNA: TGTGCCAGCAGGAGCGCAAAAACAGATACGCAGTATTTT.

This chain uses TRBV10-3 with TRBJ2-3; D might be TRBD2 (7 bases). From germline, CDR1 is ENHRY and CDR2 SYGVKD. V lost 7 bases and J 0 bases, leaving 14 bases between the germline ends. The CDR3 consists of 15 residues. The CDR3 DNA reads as TGTGCCATCATGTCGGGGGGCGCAAGCACAGATACGCAGTATTTT. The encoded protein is CAIMSGGASTDTQYF.

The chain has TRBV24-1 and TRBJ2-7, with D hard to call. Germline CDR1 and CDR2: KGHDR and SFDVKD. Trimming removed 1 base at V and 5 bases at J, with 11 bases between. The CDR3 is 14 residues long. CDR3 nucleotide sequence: TGTGCCACCAGTGATTTCAAAGCCTCGAACGAGCAGTACTTC. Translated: CATSDFKASNEQYF.

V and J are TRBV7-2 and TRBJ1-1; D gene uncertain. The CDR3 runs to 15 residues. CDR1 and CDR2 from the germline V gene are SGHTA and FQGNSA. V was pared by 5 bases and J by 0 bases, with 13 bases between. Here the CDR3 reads CASSHRLALNTEAFF. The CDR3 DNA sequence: TGTGCCAGCAGCCACCGCCTAGCGCTGAACACTGAAGCTTTCTTT.

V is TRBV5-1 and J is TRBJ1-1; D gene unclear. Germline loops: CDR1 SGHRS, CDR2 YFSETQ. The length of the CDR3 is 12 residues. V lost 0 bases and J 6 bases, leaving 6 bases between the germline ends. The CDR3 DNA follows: TGCGCCAGCAGCTTGGCGTCTTCTGAAGCTTTCTTT. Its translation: CASSLASSEAFF.